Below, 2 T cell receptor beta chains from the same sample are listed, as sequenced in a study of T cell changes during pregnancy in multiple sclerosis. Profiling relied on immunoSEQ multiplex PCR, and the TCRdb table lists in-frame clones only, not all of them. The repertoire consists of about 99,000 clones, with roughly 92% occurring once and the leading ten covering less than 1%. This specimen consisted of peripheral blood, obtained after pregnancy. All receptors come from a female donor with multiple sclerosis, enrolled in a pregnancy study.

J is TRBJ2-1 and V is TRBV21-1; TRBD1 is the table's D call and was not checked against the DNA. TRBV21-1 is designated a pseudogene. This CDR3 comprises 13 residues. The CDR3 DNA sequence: TGTGCCAGCGAAACAGGGCTCCACAATGAGCAGTTCTTC. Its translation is CASETGLHNEQFF.

Here the CDR3 DNA reads TGTGCCAGCAGCTTTTCAGGGGGCGCGGGTACTGAAGCTTTCTTT. Translating gives CASSFSGGAGTEAFF. This chain links TRBV7-9 with TRBJ1-1, with 8 bases identical to TRBD1. The CDR3 has 15 residues. CDR1 is SEHNR, CDR2 FQNEAQ, per germline (reference sequence). J was trimmed by 5 bases and V by 3 bases; bases with no gene match: 8. Looking up the rest from reference TRBV7-9 and TRBJ1-1 gives the full variable domain: DTGVSQNPRHKITKRGQNVTFRCDPISEHNRLYWYRQTLGQGPEFLTYFQNEAQLEKSRLLSDRFSAERPKGSFSTLEIQRTEQGDSAMYLCASSFSGGAGTEAFFGQGTRLTVV.